The clone carrying this T cell receptor (beta chain) was observed at least ten times. The sample originates from a study of response to subunit inactivated influenza vaccine. Using its own MiXCR run on the RT-PCR reads, TCRdb lists one record per CDR3 protein. The table lists around 480,000 distinct CDR3 sequences, around 9.9% of them singletons. Per germline, CDR1 SQVTM and CDR2 ANQGSEA. Between the trimmed V and J ends, which lost 7 bases and 2 bases, there was a span of 13 bases. The CDR3 has 13 residues. This rearrangement joins TRBV29-1 to TRBJ2-3; D might be TRBD2 (7 bases). The receptor comes from a man between 50 and 59 years old who received an inactivated influenza vaccine. The sequenced sample was PBMCs from blood, obtained around seven weeks after vaccination. The chain's CDR3 is CSGGGRATDTQYF. In nucleotides, the CDR3 is TGCAGCGGGGGGGGGCGGGCCACAGATACGCAGTATTTT.